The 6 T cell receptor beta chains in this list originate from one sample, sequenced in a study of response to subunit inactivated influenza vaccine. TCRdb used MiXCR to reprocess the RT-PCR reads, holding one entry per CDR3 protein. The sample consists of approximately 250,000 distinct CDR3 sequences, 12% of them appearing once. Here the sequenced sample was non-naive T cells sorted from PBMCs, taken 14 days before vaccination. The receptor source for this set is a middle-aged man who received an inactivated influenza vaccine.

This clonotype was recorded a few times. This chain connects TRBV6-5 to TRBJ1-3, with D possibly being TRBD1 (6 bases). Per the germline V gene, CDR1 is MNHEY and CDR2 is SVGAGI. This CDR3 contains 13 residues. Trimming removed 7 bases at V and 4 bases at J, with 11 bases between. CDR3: CASTGDAGNTIYF. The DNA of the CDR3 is TGTGCCAGCACAGGGGACGCCGGAAACACCATATATTTT.

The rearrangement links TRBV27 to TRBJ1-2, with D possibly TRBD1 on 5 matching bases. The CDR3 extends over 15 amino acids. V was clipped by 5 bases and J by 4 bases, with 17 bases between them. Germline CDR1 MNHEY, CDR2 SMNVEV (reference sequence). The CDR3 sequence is CASSPRGSDVYGYTF. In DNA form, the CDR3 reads TGTGCCAGCAGTCCCCGGGGCAGTGATGTCTATGGCTACACCTTC.

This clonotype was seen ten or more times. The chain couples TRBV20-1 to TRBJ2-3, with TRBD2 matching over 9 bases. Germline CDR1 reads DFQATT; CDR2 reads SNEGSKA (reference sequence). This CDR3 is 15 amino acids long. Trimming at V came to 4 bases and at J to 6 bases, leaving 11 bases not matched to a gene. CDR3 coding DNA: TGCAGTGCTACCAGGGGCGGGGGGGCCAAGGATACGCAGTATTTT. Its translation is CSATRGGGAKDTQYF.

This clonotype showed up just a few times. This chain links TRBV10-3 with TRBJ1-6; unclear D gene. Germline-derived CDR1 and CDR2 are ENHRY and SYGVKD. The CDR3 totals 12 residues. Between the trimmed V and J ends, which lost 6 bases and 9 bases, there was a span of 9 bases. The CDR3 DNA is TGTGCCATCAGGGCGGGAGGTTCACCCCTCCACTTT. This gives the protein CAIRAGGSPLHF.

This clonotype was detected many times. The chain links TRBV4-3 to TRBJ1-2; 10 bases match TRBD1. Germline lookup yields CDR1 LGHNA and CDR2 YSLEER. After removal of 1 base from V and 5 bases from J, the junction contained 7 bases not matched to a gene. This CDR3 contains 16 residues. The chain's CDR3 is CASSQGIGTGVYGYTF. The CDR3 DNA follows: TGCGCCAGCAGCCAAGGGATCGGGACAGGGGTTTATGGCTACACCTTC.

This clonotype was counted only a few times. The CDR3 coding sequence is TGTGCCAGCAGCAGGGACGGCTCCTACGAGCAGTACTTC. This gives the protein CASSRDGSYEQYF. V is TRBV7-9 and J is TRBJ2-7, with D perhaps TRBD1 or TRBD2 (5 bases each). This CDR3 region has 13 residues. The V end lost 5 bases, the J end lost 0 bases, and 8 bases lay between the germline ends. CDR1 is SEHNR, CDR2 FQNEAQ, per germline (reference sequence).